A selection of T cell receptor beta chains follows, all from one sample in a study of cytomegalovirus exposure and HLA in healthy donors. The repertoire was sequenced with immunoSEQ multiplex PCR; TCRdb's copy has only in-frame clones and lacks some. Of 180,000 or so clones listed, roughly four fifths are singletons. Sequencing was carried out using PBMCs. The source of these receptors is a boy between 2 and 10 years old in good health and CMV-seronegative. Each CDR3 is given without its conserved first and last residue. Each record gives: D gene, V gene, J gene, CDR3 protein. D genes are given only for firm matches.

d_gene: TRBD1; v_gene: TRBV13; j_gene: TRBJ2-7; CDR3aa: ASSVRTGRYEQY
d_gene: .; v_gene: TRBV18; j_gene: TRBJ1-2; CDR3aa: ASSPKGINGYT
d_gene: .; v_gene: TRBV4-3; j_gene: TRBJ2-7; CDR3aa: ASSQRVGYEQY
d_gene: TRBD1; v_gene: TRBV18; j_gene: TRBJ1-3; CDR3aa: ASSPRFEGAIGNTIY
d_gene: TRBD1; v_gene: TRBV10-3; j_gene: TRBJ1-6; CDR3aa: AISGTANSPLH
d_gene: .; v_gene: TRBV5-6; j_gene: TRBJ1-3; CDR3aa: ASSPRQWGNTIY
d_gene: .; v_gene: TRBV5-1; j_gene: TRBJ1-2; CDR3aa: ASSAAPNYGYT
d_gene: .; v_gene: TRBV5-1; j_gene: TRBJ1-1; CDR3aa: ASSPAAVPNTEAF
d_gene: TRBD1; v_gene: TRBV5-4; j_gene: TRBJ1-1; CDR3aa: ASSRAYGQVEAF
d_gene: TRBD2; v_gene: TRBV6-6; j_gene: TRBJ2-4; CDR3aa: ASTLTGGKNIQY
d_gene: TRBD2; v_gene: TRBV9; j_gene: .; CDR3aa: ASSPGGGSSYEQY
d_gene: TRBD1; v_gene: TRBV7-2; j_gene: TRBJ1-1; CDR3aa: ASSSDRGSTEAF
d_gene: .; v_gene: TRBV4-3; j_gene: TRBJ1-4; CDR3aa: ASSQLMGASDEKLF
d_gene: TRBD2; v_gene: TRBV7-3; j_gene: TRBJ2-1; CDR3aa: ASSLTAGGPDEQF
d_gene: .; v_gene: TRBV10-3; j_gene: TRBJ1-1; CDR3aa: AISESSGFTEAF
d_gene: .; v_gene: TRBV21-1; j_gene: TRBJ1-6; CDR3aa: ASSKKRGRTYNSPLH
d_gene: .; v_gene: TRBV6-6; j_gene: TRBJ2-7; CDR3aa: ASSYLTAHEQY
d_gene: TRBD1; v_gene: TRBV5-1; j_gene: TRBJ2-1; CDR3aa: ASSLEGPTGYYNEQF
d_gene: .; v_gene: TRBV7-2; j_gene: TRBJ2-7; CDR3aa: ASSSMWHHDEQY
d_gene: .; v_gene: TRBV6-5; j_gene: TRBJ2-5; CDR3aa: ASSYLQGGEETQY